Each of the 17 T cell receptor beta chains below was sequenced from the same sample in a study of cytomegalovirus exposure and HLA in healthy donors. This PCR relied on a set of 60 Vbeta primers and 13 Jbeta primers. Measured with immunoSEQ multiplex PCR; TCRdb has only the in-frame clones, and not every one. Among around 200,000 clones listed, 75% to 85% were seen once. The sequencing input was PBMCs. These receptors all come from a boy younger than 18 in good health and CMV-seronegative.

V gene TRBV5-1 combines with J gene TRBJ2-5; no clear D gene. V was trimmed by 0 bases and J by 5 bases, leaving 14 bases between them. The CDR3 runs to 15 residues. CDR1 and CDR2 from the germline V gene are SGHRS and YFSETQ. CDR3 bases: TGCGCCAGCAGCTTGGTTGACGCGCGGCGGGAGACCCAGTACTTC. Amino acids: CASSLVDARRETQYF.

The genes are TRBV27 and TRBJ2-5, with TRBD1 as a possible D gene (6 bases). The length of the CDR3 is 15 residues. Germline CDR1 is MNHEY and CDR2 is SMNVEV (reference sequence). V gave up 3 bases and J gave up 11 bases, with 22 bases separating them. CDR3 DNA sequence: TGTGCCAGCAGTTTGGGTATCACAGGGTGGGGAGAGCAGTACTTC. As protein: CASSLGITGWGEQYF.

V usage is TRBV7-9 and J usage is TRBJ2-7; 9 bases align to TRBD1. The germline gives CDR1 SEHNR, CDR2 FQNEAQ (reference sequence). The V gene end was trimmed by 5 bases and the J gene end by 5 bases; junction bases not matched to a gene: 4. This CDR3 spans 13 amino acids. CDR3 sequence reads: CASSPGTGHEQYF. The CDR3 DNA reads TGTGCCAGCAGCCCCGGGACAGGGCACGAGCAGTACTTC.

This clone has a handful of counts. The V call is TRBV19, the J call TRBJ2-2; TRBD2 agrees at 12 bases. Per the germline V gene, CDR1 is LNHDA and CDR2 is SQIVND (reference sequence). The J segment lost 4 bases and the V segment lost 5 bases, leaving 5 bases of the junction unmatched. There are 16 residues in the CDR3. Here the CDR3 DNA reads TGTGCCAGTAGTTCTAGCGGGGGGGCAGGCACCGGGGAGCTGTTTTTT. Amino acids: CASSSSGGAGTGELFF.

This chain connects TRBV4-2 to TRBJ1-6; 7 nucleotides agree with TRBD1. The CDR3 is made up of 16 amino acids. Trimming took 3 bases from V and 6 from J; bases not matched to a gene: 8. The germline V gene has CDR1 LGHNA and CDR2 YNFKEQ. The CDR3 loop reads CASSQFGQDSNSPLHF. The CDR3 bases are TGTGCCAGCAGCCAGTTTGGACAGGATTCTAATTCACCCCTCCACTTT.

V is TRBV4-2 and J is TRBJ2-1, with 12 bases aligning to TRBD2. Trimming cost V 0 bases and J 1 base; bases outside gene matches: 10. Germline V gene data show CDR1 as LGHNA and CDR2 as YNFKEQ. The CDR3 is made up of 20 amino acids. The CDR3 DNA sequence: TGTGCCAGCAGCCAAGATCGAACCCTAGCGGGGGGGCGGTCCTACAATGAGCAGTTCTTC. As protein: CASSQDRTLAGGRSYNEQFF.

The CDR3: CASSSDRQTYNEQFF. CDR3 nucleotides: TGTGCCAGTAGTTCCGACAGACAGACCTACAATGAGCAGTTCTTC. The gene calls are TRBV19 and TRBJ2-1, with D perhaps TRBD1 (5 bases). Trimming took 5 bases from V and 2 from J, leaving 13 bases between them. This CDR3 has 15 amino acids. Germline loops: CDR1 LNHDA, CDR2 SQIVND (reference sequence).

The chain uses TRBV6-1 and TRBJ1-2, with a possible D match to TRBD1 (5 bases). V was trimmed by 5 bases and J by 8 bases, leaving 18 bases between them. The CDR3 covers 14 residues. Per the germline V gene, CDR1 is MNHNS and CDR2 is SASEGT. CDR3 protein: CASSFRDSQGGYTF. For the CDR3, the DNA is TGTGCCAGCAGTTTTCGGGACTCTCAAGGAGGCTACACCTTC.

The CDR3 DNA sequence: TGTGCCAGTAGGACAGGTGTTTACAATCAGCCCCAGCATTTT. Encoded protein: CASRTGVYNQPQHF. The V call is TRBV19, the J call TRBJ1-5, with a weak D call TRBD1 (6 bases). V was cut by 6 bases and J by 3 bases, with 12 bases left in between. Germline values: CDR1 LNHDA, CDR2 SQIVND (reference sequence). The CDR3 length is 14 residues.

The J gene is TRBJ1-2, the V gene TRBV19; D is unclear. Trimming stripped 3 bases from V and 8 bases from J, with 7 bases between. CDR1 and CDR2 (germline): LNHDA, SQIVND (reference sequence). The CDR3 runs to 11 residues. CDR3 amino acids: CASSMLSGYTF. The CDR3 region has the DNA TGTGCCAGTAGTATGCTATCGGGCTACACCTTC.

The V gene is TRBV4-1, the J gene TRBJ2-6, with D tentatively TRBD1 (6 bases). CDR3 size: 15 residues. V dropped 4 bases and J dropped 1 base, with 8 bases sitting between them. The germline gives CDR1 MGHRA, CDR2 YSYEKL. The DNA of the CDR3 is TGCGCCAGCAGCCCGGGACAATCTGGGGCCAACGTCCTGACTTTC. The encoded protein is CASSPGQSGANVLTF.

The chain recombines TRBV7-6 with TRBJ2-1; TRBD2 agrees at 11 bases. The V and J ends lost 5 bases and 2 bases, in that order; junction bases with no gene match: 5. Germline assignment: CDR1 SGHVS and CDR2 FNYEAQ. This CDR3 region has 16 residues. The CDR3 here is CASSPYSGGAYNEQFF. The CDR3 DNA follows: TGTGCCAGCAGCCCTTATAGCGGGGGGGCCTACAATGAGCAGTTCTTC.

The CDR3 nucleotides are TGTGCCAGCAGTTGGCAGGGCTACGAGCAGTACTTC. This translates into CASSWQGYEQYF. This chain joins TRBV2 and TRBJ2-7; D might be TRBD1 (5 bases). V shed 5 bases and J shed 3 bases, with 8 bases lying between them. Germline V CDR1 and CDR2: SNHLY, FYNNEI. This CDR3 comprises 12 residues.

The gene calls are TRBV9 and TRBJ2-7, with TRBD1 as a possible D gene (9 bases). The CDR3 is made up of 15 amino acids. The germline gives CDR1 SGDLS, CDR2 YYNGEE. Trimming cost V 4 bases and J 2 bases, with 16 bases left between them. CDR3 in DNA: TGTGCCAGCAGCATAGCGGGACAGGGTCCCTACGAGCAGTACTTC. Protein product: CASSIAGQGPYEQYF.

This clone has just one count. CDR3 coding DNA: TGCGCCAGCAGCTTGTGGGACAGTGACAATGAGCAGTTCTTC. It specifies CASSLWDSDNEQFF. The V call is TRBV5-1, the J call TRBJ2-1, with 7 bases aligning to TRBD1. Germline V gives CDR1 SGHRS, CDR2 YFSETQ. The trim removed 1 base at V and 5 bases at J, leaving 3 bases unmatched. The CDR3 covers 14 residues.

The chain employs TRBV9 and TRBJ1-5; TRBD1 aligns across 8 bases. The junction had 5 bases not matched to a gene; V was cut back by 3 bases and J by 3 bases. Germline V gene data show CDR1 as SGDLS and CDR2 as YYNGEE. This CDR3 spans 15 amino acids. The CDR3 DNA follows: TGTGCCAGCAGCGCCGGGACAGGCTCCAATCAGCCCCAGCATTTT. Its translation: CASSAGTGSNQPQHF.

CDR3: CASSVGGGSNYGYTF. The CDR3 coding sequence is TGTGCCAGCAGCGTAGGGGGGGGCTCTAACTATGGCTACACCTTC. V usage is TRBV9 and J usage is TRBJ1-2, with D possibly being TRBD1 (6 bases). CDR1 SGDLS and CDR2 YYNGEE come from the germline V gene. V was pared by 0 bases and J by 0 bases, with 9 bases between. CDR3 size: 15 residues.